One T cell receptor beta chain is described in this entry. Data came from immunoSEQ multiplex PCR; TCRdb stores just in-frame clones and leaves some out. The sample contains tens of thousands of clones, about 89% of which appear only once. Germline-derived CDR1 and CDR2 are MNHEY and SMNVEV (reference sequence). V dropped 6 bases and J dropped 0; count of bases not matched to a gene: 5. CDR3 size: 14 residues. The data stem from a study of OX40 agonist ivuxolimab in advanced cancers. The rearrangement joins TRBV27 to TRBJ2-7; 7 nucleotides agree with TRBD1. The sequencing used CD4+ or CD8+ T cells sorted from blood, collected in a trial of the OX40 agonist ivuxolimab. The receptor was isolated from an adult with an advanced solid tumor such as melanoma, head and neck, liver or kidney cancer. CDR3 residues: CASRPTGSSYEQYF. In DNA form, the CDR3 reads TGTGCCAGCAGGCCGACAGGGAGCTCCTACGAGCAGTACTTC.